The 12 T cell receptor beta chains in this list originate from one sample, sequenced in a study of human T cells and chemical hapten exposure. Sample time point: pre-sensitization, week 0. Treatment described: therapeutic diphenylcyclopropenone sensitization with weekly scalp DPC. The total RNA was obtained from whole blood that was not fractionated. TCRdb analysed the RACE reads with MiXCR anew, one entry per CDR3 protein. Counted here are tens of thousands of distinct CDR3 sequences, about 9.6% occurring once; the ten biggest clones make up roughly 9%. The source material was whole blood, sampled in connection with sensitization to the hapten diphenylcyclopropenone (DPC). The receptors stem from a woman in her 30s with alopecia areata. Some clones in this sample may be carry-over from other donors' samples.

This clonotype was detected ten times or more. The J gene is TRBJ2-3, the V gene TRBV28, with 8 nucleotides matching TRBD1. V shed 0 bases and J 1 base; nucleotides not matched to a gene: 0. There are 15 residues in the CDR3. Germline V gene sequence: CDR1 MDHEN, CDR2 SYDVKM. CDR3 residues: CASSLWGQGTDTQYF. CDR3 nucleotide sequence: TGTGCCAGCAGTTTATGGGGACAGGGCACAGATACGCAGTATTTT.

This clonotype turned up a few times. The chain links TRBV5-4 to TRBJ2-7, with D possibly being TRBD2 (5 bases). The CDR3 extends over 13 amino acids. V was cut by 4 bases and J by 5 bases, with 13 bases left in between. Germline-derived CDR1 and CDR2 are SGHNT and YYREEE (reference sequence). CDR3 residues: CASSPPPGNEQYF. The CDR3 coding sequence is TGTGCCAGCAGCCCCCCCCCGGGGAACGAGCAGTACTTC.

This clonotype appeared many times. The CDR3 is CASSWDRVTHEQYF. The CDR3 nucleotides read TGTGCCAGCAGCTGGGACAGGGTAACCCACGAGCAGTACTTC. This chain links TRBV5-6 with TRBJ2-7; 9 bases map to TRBD1. CDR1 and CDR2 (germline): SGHDT, YYEEEE. V shed 3 bases, J shed 5 bases, and the junction held 6 bases outside the gene matches. CDR3 length: 14 amino acids.

This clonotype has only a few counts. The chain is built from TRBV3-1 and TRBJ1-6; D not certain. Germline CDR1 reads LGHDT; CDR2 reads YNNKEL (reference sequence). Trimming stripped 4 bases from V and 5 bases from J, with 12 bases between. CDR3 size: 15 residues. CDR3 bases: TGTGCCAGCAGCCGAGTCATAGGGAATAATTCACCCCTCCACTTT. As protein: CASSRVIGNNSPLHF.

The rearrangement joins TRBV6-2 or TRBV6-3 to TRBJ1-6; D ambiguous. Germline CDR1 reads MNHEY; CDR2 reads SVGEGT. The CDR3 sequence is 14 residues long. Trimming took 2 bases from V and 7 from J, leaving 9 bases between them. The CDR3 DNA reads as TGTGCCAGCAGTTACGAAGGATACAATTCACCCCTCCACTTT. Translated: CASSYEGYNSPLHF.

This clonotype occurred many times. The chain recombines TRBV29-1 with TRBJ1-1; the match to TRBD1 covers 7 bases. The germline gives CDR1 SQVTM, CDR2 ANQGSEA. Losses at the gene ends were 4 bases for V and 2 bases for J; bases not matched to a gene: 7. The CDR3 covers 14 residues. This CDR3 reads CSVGRGGINTEAFF. CDR3 nucleotides: TGCAGCGTTGGCAGGGGGGGAATAAACACTGAAGCTTTCTTT. Full variable domain (remainder filled in from reference TRBV29-1 and TRBJ1-1): SAVISQKPSRDICQRGTSLTIQCQVDSQVTMMFWYRQQPGQSLTLIATANQGSEATYESGFVIDKFPISRPNLTFSTLTVSNMSPEDSSIYLCSVGRGGINTEAFFGQGTRLTVV.

This clonotype was seen a few times. The V and J genes are TRBV5-6 and TRBJ2-3; D is unresolved. CDR3 length equals 12 residues. Trimming stripped 1 base from V and 8 bases from J, with 8 bases between. Germline loops: CDR1 SGHDT, CDR2 YYEEEE. The CDR3 reads CASSLLSVTQYF. The CDR3, as DNA: TGTGCCAGCAGCTTGCTCTCCGTTACGCAGTATTTT.

The genes are TRBV6-2 or TRBV6-3 and TRBJ1-1; possible D gene TRBD1, 5 bases. This CDR3 region has 13 residues. V shed 2 bases and J shed 5 bases, with 9 bases lying between them. Germline-derived CDR1 and CDR2 are MNHEY and SVGEGT. The CDR3 DNA follows: TGTGCCAGCAGTTACAGGGGCTGGACTGAAGCTTTCTTT. It specifies CASSYRGWTEAFF.

This clonotype was counted ten times or more. V is TRBV7-2 and J is TRBJ2-3; TRBD2 might be the D (7 bases). V lost 0 bases and J lost 6, with 13 bases in between. The germline CDR1 and CDR2 sequences are SGHTA and FQGNSA. The CDR3 runs to 15 residues. The CDR3 sequence: CASSLAGGPGDTQYF. The CDR3 DNA is TGTGCCAGCAGCTTAGCCGGGGGGCCAGGCGATACGCAGTATTTT.

There are a few counts of this clonotype. This chain links TRBV12-3 or TRBV12-4 with TRBJ1-2; D remains ambiguous. This CDR3 has 11 amino acids. V was cut by 8 bases and J by 9 bases, with 13 bases left in between. This CDR3 is CASFDDRRYTF. DNA of the CDR3: TGTGCCAGCTTTGACGATCGCCGCTACACCTTC.

This clonotype is labeled medium-sized. The rearrangement uses TRBV12-3 or TRBV12-4 and TRBJ2-7; the match to TRBD2 covers 8 bases. V dropped 4 bases and J dropped 3; count of bases not matched to a gene: 8. The CDR3 is 15 amino acids. The CDR3 loop is CASSSRGGPLYEQYF. As DNA, the CDR3 is TGTGCCAGCAGTTCACGCGGGGGGCCCCTCTACGAGCAGTACTTC.

Only a few counts were recorded for this clonotype. This chain joins TRBV6-5 and TRBJ1-1; TRBD1 matches at 8 bases. Trimming removed 4 bases from V and 5 bases from J; junction bases left unmatched: 3. CDR1 is MNHEY and CDR2 is SVGAGI in the germline V gene. This CDR3 spans 13 amino acids. Written as DNA, the CDR3 is TGTGCCAGCAGTTGGACAGGGTCAACTGAAGCTTTCTTT. Its protein is CASSWTGSTEAFF.